This TCR beta chain was profiled in a study of blood T cell repertoires in COVID-19. Background on the study: There were acute and convalescent COVID-19 samples, and they came from the United States, Italy and Spain. The analysed material was cDNA or gDNA that came from T cells, B-cell-depleted T cells, or PBMCs.

Grouping used clinical history reported by participants in a survey and questionnaire. In the original analysis: Amplifying reference gene primers gave estimates of nucleated cell counts. The assay was immunoSEQ multiplex PCR, and TCRdb's table has in-frame clones only and misses some. The DNA gave D and trimming, while V, J and clone size come from that table. The table lists a few hundred thousand clones, 92% of them singletons. Germline assignment: CDR1 MDHEN and CDR2 SYDVKM. Trimming took off 5 bases at V and 9 bases at J, with 12 bases between the two ends. The CDR3 spans 12 residues. The sequence derives from a woman aged 25-40 years who had recovered from COVID-19. Source material: PBMCs or T cells enriched from blood (not recorded which). This rearrangement joins TRBV28 to TRBJ2-3; D may be TRBD2 (5 bases). In nucleotides, the CDR3 is TGTGCCAGCAGTCTGACTACGATGACGCAGTATTTT. Translated, it gives CASSLTTMTQYF.